This TCR beta chain was profiled in a study of T cell responses to AZD1222 COVID-19 vaccine. Profiled with immunoSEQ multiplex PCR; TCRdb holds only in-frame clones, not every one. The sample carries 100,000 to 150,000 clones, 85% to 90% recorded once. Study-wide results and limits: The sample set comprised mostly white British donors with more females, and clonal diversity was possibly underestimated.

A word on this clone: The antigen is not known.

The V end lost 4 bases, the J end lost 1 base, and 8 bases lay between the germline ends. Per the germline V gene, CDR1 is SGHKS and CDR2 is YYEKEE (reference sequence). The CDR3 contains 13 residues. The chain couples TRBV5-5 to TRBJ1-1; tentatively, D is TRBD1 (6 bases). The material was peripheral blood, obtained 28 days after the second AZD1222 dose. The origin of this receptor is an adult who received the AZD1222 COVID-19 vaccine. CDR3 in amino acids: CASSGGPNTEAFF. CDR3 DNA sequence: TGTGCCAGCAGCGGGGGGCCGAACACTGAAGCTTTCTTT.